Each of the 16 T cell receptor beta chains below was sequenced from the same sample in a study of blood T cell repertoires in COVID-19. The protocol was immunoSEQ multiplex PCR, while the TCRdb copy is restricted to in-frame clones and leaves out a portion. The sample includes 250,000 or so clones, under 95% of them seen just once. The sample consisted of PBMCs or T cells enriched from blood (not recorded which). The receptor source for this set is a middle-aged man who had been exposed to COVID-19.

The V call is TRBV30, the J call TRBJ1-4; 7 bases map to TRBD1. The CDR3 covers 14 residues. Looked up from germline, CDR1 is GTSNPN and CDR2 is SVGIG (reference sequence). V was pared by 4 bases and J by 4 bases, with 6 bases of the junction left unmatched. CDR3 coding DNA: TGTGCCTGGATGCTGACAGGGAGTAATGAAAAACTGTTTTTT. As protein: CAWMLTGSNEKLFF.

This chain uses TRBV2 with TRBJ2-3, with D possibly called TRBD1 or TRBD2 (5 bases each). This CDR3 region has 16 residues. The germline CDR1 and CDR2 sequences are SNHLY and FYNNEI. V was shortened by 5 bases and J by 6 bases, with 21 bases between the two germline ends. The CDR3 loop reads CASSKDSGPRWDTQYF. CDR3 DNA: TGTGCCAGCAGTAAAGACAGCGGACCGCGGTGGGATACGCAGTATTTT. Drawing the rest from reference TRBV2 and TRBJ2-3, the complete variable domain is EPEVTQTPSHQVTQMGQEVILRCVPISNHLYFYWYRQILGQKVEFLVSFYNNEISEKSEIFDDQFSVERPDGSNFTLKIRSTKLEDSAMYFCASSKDSGPRWDTQYFGPGTRLTVL.

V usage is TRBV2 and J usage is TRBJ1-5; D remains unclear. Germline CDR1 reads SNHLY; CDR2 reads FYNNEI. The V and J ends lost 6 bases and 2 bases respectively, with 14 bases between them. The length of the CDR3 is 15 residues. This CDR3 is CASRVSEYRNQPQHF. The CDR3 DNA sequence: TGTGCCAGCAGGGTGTCAGAATACCGCAATCAGCCCCAGCATTTT. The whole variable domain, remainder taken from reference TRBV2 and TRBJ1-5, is EPEVTQTPSHQVTQMGQEVILRCVPISNHLYFYWYRQILGQKVEFLVSFYNNEISEKSEIFDDQFSVERPDGSNFTLKIRSTKLEDSAMYFCASRVSEYRNQPQHFGDGTRLSIL.

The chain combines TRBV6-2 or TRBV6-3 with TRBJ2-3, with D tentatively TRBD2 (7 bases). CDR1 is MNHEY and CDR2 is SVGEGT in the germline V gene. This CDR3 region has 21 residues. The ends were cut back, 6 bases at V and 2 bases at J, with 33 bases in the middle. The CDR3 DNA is TGTGCCAGCAGCCTCCGCCTATCAGGGAGGGACACGGGGAGGGACACAGATACGCAGTATTTT. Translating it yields CASSLRLSGRDTGRDTDTQYF.

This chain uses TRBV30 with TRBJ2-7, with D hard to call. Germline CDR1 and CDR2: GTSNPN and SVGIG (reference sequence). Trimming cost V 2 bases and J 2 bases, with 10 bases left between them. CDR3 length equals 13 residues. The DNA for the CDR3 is TGTGCCTGGAGTTACTTCGAGGCCTACGAGCAGTACTTC. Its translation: CAWSYFEAYEQYF.

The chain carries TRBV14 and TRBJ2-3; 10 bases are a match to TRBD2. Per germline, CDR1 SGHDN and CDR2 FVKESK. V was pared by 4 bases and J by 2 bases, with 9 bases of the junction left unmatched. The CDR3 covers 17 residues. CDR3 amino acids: CASSPGRTSGATDTQYF. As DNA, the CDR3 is TGTGCCAGCAGCCCCGGGCGGACTAGCGGTGCCACAGATACGCAGTATTTT.

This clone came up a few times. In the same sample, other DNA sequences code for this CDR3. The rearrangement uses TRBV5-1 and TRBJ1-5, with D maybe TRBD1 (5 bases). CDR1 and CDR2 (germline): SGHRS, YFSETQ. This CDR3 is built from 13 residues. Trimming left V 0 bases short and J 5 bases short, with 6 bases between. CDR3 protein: CASSLGGHQPQHF. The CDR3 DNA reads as TGCGCCAGCAGCTTGGGGGGCCATCAGCCCCAGCATTTT. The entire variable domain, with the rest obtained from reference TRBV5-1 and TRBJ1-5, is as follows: KAGVTQTPRYLIKTRGQQVTLSCSPISGHRSVSWYQQTPGQGLQFLFEYFSETQRNKGNFPGRFSGRQFSNSRSEMNVSTLELGDSALYLCASSLGGHQPQHFGDGTRLSIL.

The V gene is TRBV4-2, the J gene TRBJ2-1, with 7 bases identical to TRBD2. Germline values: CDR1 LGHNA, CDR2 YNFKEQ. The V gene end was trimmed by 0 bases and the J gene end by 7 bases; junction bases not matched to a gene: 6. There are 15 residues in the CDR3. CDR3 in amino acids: CASSQERLARNEQFF. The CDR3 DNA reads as TGTGCCAGCAGCCAAGAGAGACTAGCTAGGAATGAGCAGTTCTTC.

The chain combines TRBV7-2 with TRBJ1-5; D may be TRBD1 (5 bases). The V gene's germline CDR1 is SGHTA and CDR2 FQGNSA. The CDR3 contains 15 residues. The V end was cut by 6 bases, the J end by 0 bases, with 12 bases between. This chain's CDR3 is CASSLQEYSNQPQHF. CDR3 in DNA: TGTGCCAGCAGTTTACAGGAATATAGCAATCAGCCCCAGCATTTT. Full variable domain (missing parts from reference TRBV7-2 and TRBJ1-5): GAGVSQSPSNKVTEKGKDVELRCDPISGHTALYWYRQSLGQGLEFLIYFQGNSAPDKSGLPSDRFSAERTGGSVSTLTIQRTQQEDSAVYLCASSLQEYSNQPQHFGDGTRLSIL.

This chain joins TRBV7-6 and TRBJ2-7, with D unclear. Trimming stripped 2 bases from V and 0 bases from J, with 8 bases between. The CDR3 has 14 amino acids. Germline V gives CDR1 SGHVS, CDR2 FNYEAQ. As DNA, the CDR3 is TGTGCCAGCAGCTTACAGGTGGCCTCCTACGAGCAGTACTTC. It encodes CASSLQVASYEQYF.

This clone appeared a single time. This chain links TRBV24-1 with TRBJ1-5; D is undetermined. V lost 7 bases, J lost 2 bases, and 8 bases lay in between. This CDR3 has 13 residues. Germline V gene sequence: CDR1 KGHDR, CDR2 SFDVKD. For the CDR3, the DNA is TGTGCCACCAGCCCTGCGGGCAATCAGCCCCAGCATTTT. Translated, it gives CATSPAGNQPQHF.

CDR3 in DNA: TGTGCCAGCAGCGCGGGACTAGCGGGAGGTGGCTACGAGCAGTACTTC. This gives the protein CASSAGLAGGGYEQYF. The V call is TRBV9, the J call TRBJ2-7, with 15 bases lining up with TRBD2. Per the germline V gene, CDR1 is SGDLS and CDR2 is YYNGEE. CDR3 size: 16 residues. The J segment lost 3 bases and the V segment lost 3 bases, leaving 4 bases of the junction unmatched.

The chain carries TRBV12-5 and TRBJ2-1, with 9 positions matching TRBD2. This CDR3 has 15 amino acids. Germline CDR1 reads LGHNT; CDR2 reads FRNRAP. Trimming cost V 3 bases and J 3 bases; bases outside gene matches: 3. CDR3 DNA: TGTGCTAGTGGTTTATGGCGGGAGGGCTACAATGAGCAGTTCTTC. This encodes CASGLWREGYNEQFF.

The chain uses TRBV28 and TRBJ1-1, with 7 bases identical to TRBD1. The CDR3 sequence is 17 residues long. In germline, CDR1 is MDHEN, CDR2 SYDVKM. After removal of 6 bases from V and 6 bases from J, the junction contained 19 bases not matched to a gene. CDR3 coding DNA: TGTGCCAGCAGCACGCCTCGGGAGGGGGCGGCTGAAGCTGAAGCTTTCTTT. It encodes CASSTPREGAAEAEAFF. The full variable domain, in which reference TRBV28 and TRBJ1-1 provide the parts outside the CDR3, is DVKVTQSSRYLVKRTGEKVFLECVQDMDHENMFWYRQDPGLGLRLIYFSYDVKMKEKGDIPEGYSVSREKKERFSLILESASTNQTSMYLCASSTPREGAAEAEAFFGQGTRLTVV.

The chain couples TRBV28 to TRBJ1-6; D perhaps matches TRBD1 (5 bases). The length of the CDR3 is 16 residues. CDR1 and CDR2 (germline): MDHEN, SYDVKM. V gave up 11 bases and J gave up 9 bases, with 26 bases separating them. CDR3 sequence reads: CASRAGKLLNGSPLHF. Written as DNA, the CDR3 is TGTGCCTCCCGGGCAGGGAAACTTTTAAATGGTTCACCCCTCCACTTT.

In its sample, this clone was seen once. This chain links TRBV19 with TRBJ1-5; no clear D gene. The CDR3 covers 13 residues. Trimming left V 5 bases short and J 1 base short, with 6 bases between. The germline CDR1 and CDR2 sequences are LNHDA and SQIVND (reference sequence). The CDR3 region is CASSDKSNQPQHF. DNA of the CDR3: TGTGCCAGTAGTGACAAGAGCAATCAGCCCCAGCATTTT.